These 26 T cell receptor beta chains were sequenced from one sample in a study of naive and memory T cell subsets. Whole-study results and caveats: A few larger clonotypes appeared in naive repertoires, especially CD8, possibly memory cells re-expressing CD45RA.

Antigens for these TCRs are unknown. Two oligonucleotides, mixed equimolar, formed the beta constant-region primer covering TRBC1 and TRBC2. Four rounds of PCR amplified the ligated cDNA using nested alpha and beta constant-region primers plus SP2. TCRdb used MiXCR to reprocess the UMI-ligation and nested PCR reads, holding one entry per CDR3 protein. Seen here are 98,000 or so distinct CDR3 sequences, about 11% observed once, and the top ten hold just over 0.13%. The specimen was naive CD4+ T cells from blood. Receptor source: a human donor in good health.

This chain uses TRBV10-3 with TRBJ1-4; no definite D call. Germline V gives CDR1 ENHRY, CDR2 SYGVKD. The CDR3 contains 15 residues. V was trimmed by 2 bases and J by 1 base, leaving 8 bases between them. CDR3 amino acids: CAISENILTNEKLFF. The CDR3 DNA reads as TGTGCCATCAGTGAGAACATCTTAACTAATGAAAAACTGTTTTTT.

The gene calls are TRBV3-1 and TRBJ2-1, with 8 bases lining up with TRBD2. The CDR3 runs 20 residues. The ends lost 2 bases at V and 9 bases at J; junction bases unmatched: 24. Germline V gives CDR1 LGHDT, CDR2 YNNKEL (reference sequence). The CDR3: CASSQTRARAGTSFISEQFF. CDR3 bases: TGTGCCAGCAGCCAAACAAGGGCTCGGGCGGGGACTAGTTTTATAAGTGAGCAGTTCTTC.

In its sample, this clonotype was seen many times. The chain links TRBV6-1 to TRBJ2-1; 9 bases map to TRBD1. The CDR3 spans 14 residues. Germline assignment: CDR1 MNHNS and CDR2 SASEGT. Unmatched junction bases numbered 6, after V lost 6 bases and J lost 6 bases. The CDR3 is CASRRTGEGNEQFF. The CDR3, as DNA: TGTGCCAGCAGAAGGACAGGGGAGGGCAATGAGCAGTTCTTC.

The sample holds a few counts of this clonotype. The rearrangement uses TRBV5-1 and TRBJ1-3; D not certain. The CDR3 extends over 17 amino acids. Germline V lookup: CDR1 SGHRS, CDR2 YFSETQ. V lost 0 bases to trimming and J lost 0 bases, with 13 bases between them. The CDR3: CASSLEATRVSGNTIYF. CDR3 DNA: TGCGCCAGCAGCTTGGAAGCTACTCGGGTCTCTGGAAACACCATATATTTT. Full variable domain (missing parts from reference TRBV5-1 and TRBJ1-3): KAGVTQTPRYLIKTRGQQVTLSCSPISGHRSVSWYQQTPGQGLQFLFEYFSETQRNKGNFPGRFSGRQFSNSRSEMNVSTLELGDSALYLCASSLEATRVSGNTIYFGEGSWLTVV.

This clonotype was counted at least ten times. V is TRBV15 and J is TRBJ1-4; no clear D. Trimming stripped 5 bases from V and 2 bases from J, with 15 bases between. The CDR3 is made up of 16 amino acids. Germline CDR1 reads LNHNV; CDR2 reads YYDKDF (reference sequence). The chain's CDR3 is CATSGIRAGTNEKLFF. The DNA for the CDR3 is TGTGCCACCAGCGGGATTAGAGCCGGGACTAATGAAAAACTGTTTTTT.

This clonotype occurred a few times. The chain recombines TRBV24-1 with TRBJ2-7, with a tentative D call TRBD2 (6 bases). Trimming pared 3 bases from V and 6 bases from J, leaving 17 bases between. Germline V gene sequence: CDR1 KGHDR, CDR2 SFDVKD. CDR3 length equals 15 residues. CDR3 region: CATSDPRRGFGEQYF. CDR3 DNA: TGTGCCACCAGTGATCCCCGGAGGGGTTTTGGCGAGCAGTACTTC.

CDR3 DNA: TGTGCCAGCAGCGGTACCGGGACAAAAAGCTCCTACAATGAGCAGTTCTTC. It specifies CASSGTGTKSSYNEQFF. The chain couples TRBV7-2 to TRBJ2-1; perhaps TRBD1 as D (6 bases). Looked up from germline, CDR1 is SGHTA and CDR2 is FQGNSA. The CDR3 has 17 residues. Trimming shortened V by 5 bases and J by 0 bases, and 17 bases separated the two germline ends. Full variable domain (rest looked up from reference TRBV7-2 and TRBJ2-1): GAGVSQSPSNKVTEKGKDVELRCDPISGHTALYWYRQSLGQGLEFLIYFQGNSAPDKSGLPSDRFSAERTGGSVSTLTIQRTQQEDSAVYLCASSGTGTKSSYNEQFFGPGTRLTVL.

The table lists this clonotype with many counts. The V gene is TRBV7-2, the J gene TRBJ1-1; tentatively, D is TRBD1 (5 bases). V lost 8 bases and J 2 bases, leaving 18 bases between the germline ends. Germline V gene lookup returns CDR1 SGHTA and CDR2 FQGNSA. The CDR3 spans 15 residues. In nucleotides, the CDR3 is TGTGCCAGCTCCAGGGAGGGCTTGGGTAACACTGAAGCTTTCTTT. It translates to CASSREGLGNTEAFF.

This clonotype has just a few counts. V is TRBV6-6 and J is TRBJ2-1; 10 bases align to TRBD2. V was clipped by 5 bases and J by 5 bases; unmatched bases: 6. The CDR3 runs to 15 residues. CDR1 is MNHNY and CDR2 is SVGAGI in the germline V gene (reference sequence). The CDR3: CASSARTSGDNEQFF. CDR3 nucleotide sequence: TGTGCCAGCAGTGCGCGGACTAGCGGAGACAATGAGCAGTTCTTC.

This clonotype was recorded a few times. The chain has TRBV20-1 and TRBJ2-1, with 8 positions matching TRBD1. The length of the CDR3 is 15 residues. Germline V CDR1 and CDR2: DFQATT, SNEGSKA (reference sequence). V lost 3 bases, J lost 1 base, and 5 bases stayed unmatched. This CDR3 is CSARGQGASYNEQFF. Written as DNA, the CDR3 is TGCAGTGCTAGGGGGCAGGGGGCATCCTACAATGAGCAGTTCTTC.

This clonotype was picked up many times. V gene TRBV20-1 combines with J gene TRBJ2-1, with D hard to call. V was pared by 1 base and J by 2 bases, with 6 bases between. In germline, CDR1 is DFQATT, CDR2 SNEGSKA (reference sequence). The CDR3 has 13 residues. This CDR3 is CSARGRPYNEQFF. CDR3 nucleotide sequence: TGCAGTGCTAGAGGCAGGCCCTACAATGAGCAGTTCTTC.

The sample holds a few counts of this clonotype. The chain links TRBV24-1 to TRBJ2-1; 9 bases fit TRBD1. Germline CDR1 is KGHDR and CDR2 is SFDVKD. V dropped 4 bases and J dropped 6; count of bases not matched to a gene: 6. The CDR3 covers 15 residues. The CDR3 here is CATSDRDRVINEQFF. The CDR3 DNA follows: TGTGCCACCAGTGACCGGGACAGGGTGATCAATGAGCAGTTCTTC.

This clonotype was observed a few times. This chain links TRBV2 with TRBJ2-3; possibly TRBD1 for D (6 bases). This CDR3 has 15 amino acids. CDR1 is SNHLY and CDR2 is FYNNEI in the germline V gene. Trimming shortened V by 6 bases and J by 5 bases, and 18 bases separated the two germline ends. The CDR3 DNA sequence: TGTGCCAGCAGCCAACAGGGATCGAAGGGAGATACGCAGTATTTT. Translation gives CASSQQGSKGDTQYF.

The chain is built from TRBV12-3 or TRBV12-4 and TRBJ1-2, with unresolved D. This CDR3 has 15 amino acids. Trimming removed 3 bases at V and 2 bases at J, with 13 bases between. The DNA for the CDR3 is TGTGCCAGCAGTTTGAAAATGGGCCCCAACTATGGCTACACCTTC. Its translation is CASSLKMGPNYGYTF.

This clonotype was found a few times. The chain is built from TRBV20-1 and TRBJ2-3; D possibly matches TRBD1 or TRBD2 (6 bases each). In germline, CDR1 is DFQATT, CDR2 SNEGSKA (reference sequence). Trimming pared 4 bases from V and 2 bases from J, leaving 16 bases between. This CDR3 is 15 amino acids long. The CDR3: CSANPRRGITDTQYF. CDR3 nucleotide sequence: TGCAGTGCTAACCCAAGGAGGGGGATCACAGATACGCAGTATTTT.

This clonotype appeared many times. The chain employs TRBV7-2 and TRBJ2-7; D is uncertain. This CDR3 has 15 amino acids. CDR1 and CDR2 from the germline V gene are SGHTA and FQGNSA. Trimming removed 3 bases at V and 2 bases at J, with 14 bases between. CDR3 loop: CASSFGILTTYEQYF. CDR3 nucleotide sequence: TGTGCCAGCAGCTTTGGGATACTTACAACCTACGAGCAGTACTTC.

This clonotype was detected many times. This chain uses TRBV29-1 with TRBJ2-3; TRBD2 matches 7 bases. The CDR3 has 15 residues. CDR1 is SQVTM and CDR2 is ANQGSEA in the germline V gene. V trimming: 1 base; J trimming: 4 bases; junction bases outside the gene matches: 8. DNA for the CDR3: TGCAGCGTTGAAGTTTGGGCGGGGGTAGCAGATACGCAGTATTTT. It codes for CSVEVWAGVADTQYF.

The chain links TRBV29-1 to TRBJ1-1; 7 bases agree with TRBD1. The CDR3 has 12 amino acids. Germline CDR1 is SQVTM and CDR2 is ANQGSEA. V lost 6 bases, J lost 5 bases, and 6 bases stayed unmatched. The CDR3 reads CSVAQGGTEAFF. The CDR3 DNA reads as TGCAGCGTGGCCCAGGGGGGGACTGAAGCTTTCTTT. The whole variable domain, filled in from reference TRBV29-1 and TRBJ1-1, reads SAVISQKPSRDICQRGTSLTIQCQVDSQVTMMFWYRQQPGQSLTLIATANQGSEATYESGFVIDKFPISRPNLTFSTLTVSNMSPEDSSIYLCSVAQGGTEAFFGQGTRLTVV.

The chain is built from TRBV7-6 and TRBJ2-7; no clear D gene. The CDR3 runs 15 residues. Deletions cut 5 bases from V and 0 bases from J, with 14 bases between. Germline CDR1 is SGHVS and CDR2 is FNYEAQ. In DNA, the CDR3 is TGTGCCAGCAGCCCCCAAAAGACGGTCTCCTACGAGCAGTACTTC. Its translation: CASSPQKTVSYEQYF.

At least ten counts were recorded for this clonotype. The chain is built from TRBV28 and TRBJ2-7; D unclear. Germline CDR1 reads MDHEN; CDR2 reads SYDVKM. V dropped 8 bases and J dropped 4 bases, with 12 bases sitting between them. This CDR3 region has 12 residues. The CDR3 region has the DNA TGTGCCAGCGTTTCCCCTCTTTACGAGCAGTACTTC. Amino acids: CASVSPLYEQYF. The variable domain in full, completed from reference TRBV28 and TRBJ2-7, reads DVKVTQSSRYLVKRTGEKVFLECVQDMDHENMFWYRQDPGLGLRLIYFSYDVKMKEKGDIPEGYSVSREKKERFSLILESASTNQTSMYLCASVSPLYEQYFGPGTRLTVT.

This clonotype came up a few times. The rearrangement uses TRBV30 and TRBJ1-1; D unresolved. Germline CDR1 and CDR2: GTSNPN and SVGIG (reference sequence). Trimming shortened V by 4 bases and J by 10 bases, and 13 bases separated the two germline ends. This CDR3 has 11 residues. The CDR3, as DNA: TGTGCCTGGACGAGGCGGCCGGGAGCTTTCTTT. The encoded protein is CAWTRRPGAFF.

The chain couples TRBV2 to TRBJ2-5, with D possibly matching TRBD1 (6 bases). Germline-derived CDR1 and CDR2 are SNHLY and FYNNEI. The V end was cut by 3 bases, the J end by 4 bases, with 6 bases between. The CDR3 runs 12 residues. CDR3 region: CASSETGETQYF. The CDR3 bases are TGTGCCAGCAGTGAGACAGGAGAGACCCAGTACTTC.

This clonotype turned up a few times. The rearrangement links TRBV13 to TRBJ2-3; D gene uncertain. V was trimmed by 5 bases and J by 0 bases, leaving 12 bases between them. The germline V gene encodes CDR1 PRHDT and CDR2 FYEKMQ (reference sequence). CDR3 length: 15 residues. The CDR3 spells CASSLSDTSTDTQYF. Here the CDR3 DNA reads TGTGCCAGCAGCCTTAGTGACACTAGCACAGATACGCAGTATTTT.

The chain couples TRBV12-3 or TRBV12-4 to TRBJ2-3; D gene ambiguous. Trimming removed 6 bases at V and 0 bases at J, with 7 bases between. The CDR3 is made up of 13 amino acids. CDR3 sequence (DNA): TGTGCCAGCAGGCATCTTAGCACAGATACGCAGTATTTT. Protein sequence: CASRHLSTDTQYF.

The chain uses TRBV7-8 and TRBJ2-1; 7 bases match TRBD1. CDR1 is SGHVS, CDR2 FQNEAQ, per germline. The V gene end was trimmed by 5 bases and the J gene end by 2 bases; junction bases not matched to a gene: 9. This CDR3 spans 16 amino acids. This CDR3 is CASSQQRDRPYNEQFF. The CDR3 DNA reads as TGTGCCAGCAGCCAGCAAAGGGACAGACCCTACAATGAGCAGTTCTTC.

This clonotype was seen only a few times. DNA for the CDR3: TGTGCCAGCAGCCTAAAGCTTAATGAAAAACTGTTTTTT. Amino acids: CASSLKLNEKLFF. The chain recombines TRBV14 with TRBJ1-4; unclear D gene. This CDR3 is 13 amino acids long. The germline CDR1 and CDR2 sequences are SGHDN and FVKESK. V was pared by 4 bases and J by 4 bases, with 7 bases between.